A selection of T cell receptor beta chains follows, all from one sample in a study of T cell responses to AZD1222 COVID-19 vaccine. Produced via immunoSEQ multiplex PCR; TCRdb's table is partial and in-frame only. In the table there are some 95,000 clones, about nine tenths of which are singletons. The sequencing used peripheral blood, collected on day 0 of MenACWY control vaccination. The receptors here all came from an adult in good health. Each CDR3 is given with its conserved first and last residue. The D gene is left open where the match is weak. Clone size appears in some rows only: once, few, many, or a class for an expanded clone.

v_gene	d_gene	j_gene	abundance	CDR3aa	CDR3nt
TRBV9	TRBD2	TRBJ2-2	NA	CASSAGGPGELFF	TGCGCCAGCAGCGCGGGGGGGCCCGGGGAGCTGTTTTTT
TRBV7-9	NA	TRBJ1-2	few	CASSSGGYGYTF	TGTGCCAGCAGCTCCGGCGGTTATGGCTACACCTTC
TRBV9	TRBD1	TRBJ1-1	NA	CASRSYAGGTGTEAFF	TGTGCCAGCAGGTCGTATGCAGGGGGAACGGGCACTGAAGCTTTCTTT
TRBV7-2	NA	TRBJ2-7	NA	CASTQTTGGYEQYF	TGTGCCAGCACCCAAACAACTGGTGGTTACGAGCAGTACTTC
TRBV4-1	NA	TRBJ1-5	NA	CASSLRHTVSNQPQHF	TGCGCCAGCAGCCTTAGACACACCGTTAGCAATCAGCCCCAGCATTTT
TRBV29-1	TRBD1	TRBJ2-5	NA	CSVEDGTGKETQYF	TGCAGCGTTGAGGACGGGACAGGGAAGGAGACCCAGTACTTC
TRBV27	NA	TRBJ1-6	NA	CASWQGGNSPLHF	TGTGCCAGTTGGCAAGGTGGCAACTCACCCCTCCACTTT
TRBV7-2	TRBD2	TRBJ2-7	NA	CASSLVWGGYEQYF	TGTGCCAGCAGCTTAGTTTGGGGGGGCTACGAGCAGTACTTC
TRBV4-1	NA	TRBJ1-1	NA	CASSQDPSGDTEAFF	TGCGCCAGCAGCCAAGATCCGTCGGGAGACACTGAAGCTTTCTTT
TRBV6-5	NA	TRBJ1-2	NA	CASRTRGLGDYGYTF	TGTGCCAGCAGAACCCGGGGTCTGGGAGACTATGGCTACACCTTC
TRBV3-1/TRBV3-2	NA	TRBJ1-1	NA	CASRWGGNTEAFF	TGTGCCAGCCGGTGGGGGGGGAACACTGAAGCTTTCTTT
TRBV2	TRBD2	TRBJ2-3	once	CASRAETSPTNTQYF	TGTGCCAGCAGGGCAGAGACTAGCCCAACAAATACGCAGTATTTT
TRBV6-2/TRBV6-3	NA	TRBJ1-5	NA	CASSYSRGVGNQPQHF	TGTGCCAGCAGTTACTCAAGGGGGGTGGGCAATCAGCCCCAGCATTTT
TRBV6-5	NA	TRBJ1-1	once	CASSYSGSTEAFF	TGTGCCAGCAGTTACTCCGGTTCCACTGAAGCTTTCTTT
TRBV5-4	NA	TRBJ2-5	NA	CASSLVDRRETQYF	TGTGCCAGCAGCTTGGTTGACAGGAGGGAGACCCAGTACTTC
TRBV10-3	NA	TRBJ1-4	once	CAIHGTVNEKLFF	TGTGCCATACACGGGACGGTTAATGAAAAACTGTTTTTT
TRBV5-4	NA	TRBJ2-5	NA	CASSLDVRTGQETQYF	TGTGCCAGCAGCTTGGACGTTAGGACGGGTCAAGAGACCCAGTACTTC
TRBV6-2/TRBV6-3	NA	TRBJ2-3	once	CASSYSVTVKDGRTDTQYF	TGTGCCAGCAGTTATTCCGTTACGGTGAAGGACGGGCGGACAGATACGCAGTATTTT
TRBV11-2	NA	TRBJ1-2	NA	CASSLYGKAGYTF	TGTGCCAGCAGCTTATACGGCAAAGCTGGCTACACCTTC
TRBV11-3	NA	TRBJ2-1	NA	CASTGYNEQFF	TGTGCCAGCACAGGTTACAATGAGCAGTTCTTC
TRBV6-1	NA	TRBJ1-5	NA	CASSEMLQGSNQPQHF	TGTGCCAGCAGTGAAATGCTCCAGGGGAGCAATCAGCCCCAGCATTTT
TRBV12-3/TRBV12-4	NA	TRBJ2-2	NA	CASSANTGELFF	TGTGCCAGCAGTGCGAACACCGGGGAGCTGTTTTTT
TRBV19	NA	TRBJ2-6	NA	CASSTTGANVLTF	TGTGCCAGTAGTACTACGGGGGCCAACGTCCTGACTTTC
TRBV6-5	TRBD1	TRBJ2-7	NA	CASSYDGTGTHEQYF	TGTGCCAGCAGTTACGACGGGACAGGGACCCACGAGCAGTACTTC
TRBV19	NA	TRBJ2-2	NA	CASSMVGDSTGELFF	TGTGCCAGTAGTATGGTAGGGGATAGCACCGGGGAGCTGTTTTTT
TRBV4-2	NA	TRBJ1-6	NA	CASSQEVRTDSPLHF	TGTGCCAGCAGCCAAGAAGTCCGCACAGATTCACCCCTCCACTTT
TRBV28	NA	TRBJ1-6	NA	CASTLSGNSPLHF	TGTGCCAGCACCCTTTCCGGTAATTCACCCCTCCACTTT
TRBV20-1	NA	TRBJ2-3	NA	CSAQLGGTQYF	TGCAGTGCACAGCTAGGGGGTACGCAGTATTTT
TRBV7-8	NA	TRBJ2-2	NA	CASSPTPVF	TGTGCCAGCAGCCCGACCCCTGTTTTT
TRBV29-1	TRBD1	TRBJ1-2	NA	CSVDYVVRGAGYGYTF	TGCAGCGTTGATTATGTGGTCAGGGGGGCTGGCTATGGCTACACCTTC
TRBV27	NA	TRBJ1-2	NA	CASRRTNYGYTF	TGTGCCAGCAGACGAACGAACTATGGCTACACCTTC
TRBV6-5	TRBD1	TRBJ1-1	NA	CASRGQTNTEAFF	TGTGCCAGCAGGGGACAGACGAACACTGAAGCTTTCTTT
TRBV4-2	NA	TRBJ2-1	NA	CASSQGLTSYNEQFF	TGTGCCAGCAGCCAAGGACTAACCTCCTACAATGAGCAGTTCTTC
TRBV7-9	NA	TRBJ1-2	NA	CASSFRGLNYGYTF	TGTGCCAGCAGCTTCCGAGGGCTTAACTATGGCTACACCTTC
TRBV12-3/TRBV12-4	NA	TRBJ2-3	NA	CASSGSTDTQYF	TGTGCCAGCTCCGGTAGCACAGATACGCAGTATTTT
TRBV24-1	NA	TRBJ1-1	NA	CATRGEDTEAFF	TGTGCCACCAGGGGGGAGGACACTGAAGCTTTCTTT
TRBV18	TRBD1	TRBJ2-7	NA	CASSPLQGQGAYEQYF	TGTGCCAGCTCACCTTTGCAGGGACAGGGCGCCTACGAGCAGTACTTC
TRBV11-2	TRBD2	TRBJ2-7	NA	CASSFGTGRGEQYF	TGTGCCAGCAGCTTCGGGACGGGGCGGGGGGAGCAGTACTTC
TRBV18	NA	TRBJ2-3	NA	CASSPPKGSPTDTQYF	TGTGCCAGCTCACCACCGAAGGGTTCACCCACAGATACGCAGTATTTT
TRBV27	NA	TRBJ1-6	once	CASSLNLGTPLHF	TGTGCCAGCAGTTTAAATCTCGGGACACCCCTCCACTTT
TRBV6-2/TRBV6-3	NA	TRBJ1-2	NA	CASSYSKNRAGYTF	TGTGCCAGCAGTTACTCGAAGAATCGAGCTGGCTACACCTTC
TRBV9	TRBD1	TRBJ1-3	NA	CASSVEGQGAFGRNTIYF	TGTGCCAGCAGCGTAGAGGGACAGGGGGCTTTTGGACGGAACACCATATATTTT
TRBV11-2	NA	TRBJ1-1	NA	CASSQGSNTEAFF	TGTGCCAGCAGCCAGGGCTCGAACACTGAAGCTTTCTTT
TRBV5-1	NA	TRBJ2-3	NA	CASSLVGIGLDTQYF	TGCGCCAGCAGCTTGGTTGGTATAGGGCTTGATACGCAGTATTTT
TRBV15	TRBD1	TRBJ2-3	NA	CATGQVGATDTQYF	TGTGCCACAGGACAGGTGGGGGCCACAGATACGCAGTATTTT
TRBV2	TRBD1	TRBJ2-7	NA	CASTKDRGGYEQYF	TGTGCCAGCACCAAGGACAGGGGGGGTTACGAGCAGTACTTC
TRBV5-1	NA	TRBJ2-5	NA	CASTTQGLGQETQYF	TGCGCCAGCACCACTCAGGGCCTAGGTCAAGAGACCCAGTACTTC
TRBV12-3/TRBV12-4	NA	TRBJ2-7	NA	CASSLGGVGEQYF	TGTGCCAGCAGTTTGGGCGGGGTGGGCGAGCAGTACTTC
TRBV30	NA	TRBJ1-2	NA	CAWTGVYGYTF	TGTGCCTGGACAGGGGTATATGGCTACACCTTC
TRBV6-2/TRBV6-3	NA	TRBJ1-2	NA	CASSYEGGSNYGYTF	TGTGCCAGCAGTTATGAGGGCGGATCTAACTATGGCTACACCTTC
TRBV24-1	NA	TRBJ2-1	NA	CATSDRRGSYNEQFF	TGTGCCACCAGTGATCGGCGGGGCTCCTACAATGAGCAGTTCTTC
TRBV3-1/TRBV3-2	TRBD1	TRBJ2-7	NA	CASSRGGQSYEQYF	TGTGCCAGCAGCCGAGGGGGACAGTCCTACGAGCAGTACTTC
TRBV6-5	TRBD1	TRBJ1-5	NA	CASSSDRGPNQPQHF	TGTGCCAGCAGTTCGGACAGGGGGCCGAATCAGCCCCAGCATTTT
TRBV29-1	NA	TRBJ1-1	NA	CSVEDPWSGNTEAFF	TGCAGCGTTGAAGACCCTTGGTCGGGGAACACTGAAGCTTTCTTT
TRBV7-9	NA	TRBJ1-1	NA	CASSFPKTVTEAFF	TGTGCCAGCAGCTTCCCGAAGACAGTCACTGAAGCTTTCTTT